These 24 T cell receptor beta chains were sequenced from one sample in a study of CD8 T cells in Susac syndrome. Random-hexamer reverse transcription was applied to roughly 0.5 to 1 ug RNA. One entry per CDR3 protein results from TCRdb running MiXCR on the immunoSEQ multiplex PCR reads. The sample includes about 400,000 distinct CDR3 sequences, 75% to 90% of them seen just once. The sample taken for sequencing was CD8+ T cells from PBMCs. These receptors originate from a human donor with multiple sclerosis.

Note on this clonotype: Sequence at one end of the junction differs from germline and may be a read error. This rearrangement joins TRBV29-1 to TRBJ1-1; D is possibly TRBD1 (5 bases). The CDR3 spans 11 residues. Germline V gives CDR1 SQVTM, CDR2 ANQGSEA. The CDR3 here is CSGGVAPEVFF. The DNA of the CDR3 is TGCAGCGGGGGGGTGGCCCCTGAAGTTTTCTTT. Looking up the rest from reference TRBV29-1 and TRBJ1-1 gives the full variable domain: SAVISQKPSRDICQRGTSLTIQCQVDSQVTMMFWYRQQPGQSLTLIATANQGSEATYESGFVIDKFPISRPNLTFSTLTVSNMSPEDSSIYLCSGGVAPEVFFGQGTRLTVV.

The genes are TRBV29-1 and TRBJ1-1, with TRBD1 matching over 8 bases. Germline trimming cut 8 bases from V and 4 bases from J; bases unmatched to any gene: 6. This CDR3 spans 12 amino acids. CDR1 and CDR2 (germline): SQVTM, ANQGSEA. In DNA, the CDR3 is TGCAGCTTAAAAACAGGGGGCACTGAAGCTTTCTTT. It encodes CSLKTGGTEAFF.

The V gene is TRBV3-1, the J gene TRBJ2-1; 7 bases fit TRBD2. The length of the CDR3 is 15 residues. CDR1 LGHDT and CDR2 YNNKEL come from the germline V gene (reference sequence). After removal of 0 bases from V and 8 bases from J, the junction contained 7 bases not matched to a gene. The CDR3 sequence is CASSQEGEGLDEQFF. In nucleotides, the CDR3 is TGTGCCAGCAGCCAAGAGGGGGAGGGGTTGGATGAGCAGTTCTTC.

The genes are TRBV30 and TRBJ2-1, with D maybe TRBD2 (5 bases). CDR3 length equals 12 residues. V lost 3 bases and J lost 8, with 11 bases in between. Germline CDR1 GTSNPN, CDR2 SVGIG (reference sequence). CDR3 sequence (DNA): TGTGCCTGGAGCCGGGGTAGGGATGAGCAGTTCTTC. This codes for CAWSRGRDEQFF.

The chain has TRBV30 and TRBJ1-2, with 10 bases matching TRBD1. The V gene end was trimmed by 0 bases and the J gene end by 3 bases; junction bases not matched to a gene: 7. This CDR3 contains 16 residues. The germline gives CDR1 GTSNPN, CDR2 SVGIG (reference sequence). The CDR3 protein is CAWSVRGTGAHYGYTF. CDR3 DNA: TGTGCCTGGAGTGTACGGGGGACAGGGGCCCACTATGGCTACACCTTC.

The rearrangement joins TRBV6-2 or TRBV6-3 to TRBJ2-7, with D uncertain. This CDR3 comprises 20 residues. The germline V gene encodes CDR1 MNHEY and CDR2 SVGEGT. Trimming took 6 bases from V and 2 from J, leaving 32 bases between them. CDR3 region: CASRGLSRETSRPTTYEQYF. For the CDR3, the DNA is TGTGCCAGCAGGGGCCTCTCTCGCGAAACCTCCCGCCCAACGACCTACGAGCAGTACTTC.

The CDR3 here is CASSLSVVGGYTF. The CDR3 nucleotides read TGTGCCAGCAGTTTATCCGTCGTGGGAGGCTACACCTTC. The rearrangement uses TRBV27 and TRBJ1-2; D gene unclear. The CDR3 extends over 13 amino acids. V lost 0 bases and J 8 bases, leaving 10 bases between the germline ends. Germline lookup yields CDR1 MNHEY and CDR2 SMNVEV (reference sequence).

The CDR3 here is CASSYLGEVDDWDSPLHF. The DNA for the CDR3 is TGTGCCAGCAGTTATCTCGGAGAGGTTGACGATTGGGATTCACCCCTCCACTTT. The chain couples TRBV6-5 to TRBJ1-6; D is unresolved. Germline V gene sequence: CDR1 MNHEY, CDR2 SVGAGI. This CDR3 contains 18 residues. Trimming left V 3 bases short and J 8 bases short, with 23 bases between.

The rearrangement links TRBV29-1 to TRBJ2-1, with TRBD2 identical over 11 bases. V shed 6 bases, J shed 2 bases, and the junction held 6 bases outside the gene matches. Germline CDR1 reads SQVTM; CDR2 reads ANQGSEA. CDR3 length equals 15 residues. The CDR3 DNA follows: TGCAGCGTGATTAGCGGGAGGGCAACCTACAATGAGCAGTTCTTC. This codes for CSVISGRATYNEQFF.

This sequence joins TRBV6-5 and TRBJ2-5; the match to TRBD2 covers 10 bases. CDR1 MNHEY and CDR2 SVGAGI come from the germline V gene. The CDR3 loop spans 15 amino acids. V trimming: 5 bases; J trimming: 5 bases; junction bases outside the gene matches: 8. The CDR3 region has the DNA TGTGCCAGCAGTAACCTAGCGGGGGCCTCGGAGACCCAGTACTTC. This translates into CASSNLAGASETQYF.

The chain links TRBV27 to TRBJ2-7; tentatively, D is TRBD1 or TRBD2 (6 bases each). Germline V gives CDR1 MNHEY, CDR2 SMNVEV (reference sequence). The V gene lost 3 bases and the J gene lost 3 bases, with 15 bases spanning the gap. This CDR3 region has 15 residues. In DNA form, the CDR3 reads TGTGCCAGCAGTTTGTCACAGGGAGGATTCTACGAGCAGTACTTC. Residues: CASSLSQGGFYEQYF.

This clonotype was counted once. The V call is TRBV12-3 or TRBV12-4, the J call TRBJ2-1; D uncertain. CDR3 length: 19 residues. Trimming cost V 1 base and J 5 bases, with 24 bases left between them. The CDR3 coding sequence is TGTGCCAGCAGTTTAGTGGCGCGTAGGACGGCGATTAAGGACAATGAGCAGTTCTTC. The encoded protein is CASSLVARRTAIKDNEQFF.

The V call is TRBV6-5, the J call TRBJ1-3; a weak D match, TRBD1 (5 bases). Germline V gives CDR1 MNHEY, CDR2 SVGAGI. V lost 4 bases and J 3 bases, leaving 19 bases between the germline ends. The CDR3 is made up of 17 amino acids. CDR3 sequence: CASSSPGTEKLGNTIYF. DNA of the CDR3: TGTGCCAGCAGTTCCCCCGGGACTGAAAAACTTGGAAACACCATATATTTT.

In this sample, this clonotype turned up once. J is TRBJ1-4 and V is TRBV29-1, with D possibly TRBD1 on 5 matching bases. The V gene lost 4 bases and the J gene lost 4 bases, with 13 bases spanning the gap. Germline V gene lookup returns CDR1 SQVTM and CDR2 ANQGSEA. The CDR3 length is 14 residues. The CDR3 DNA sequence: TGCAGCGTTGCCGAGACAGAAATTAATGAAAAACTGTTTTTT. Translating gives CSVAETEINEKLFF.

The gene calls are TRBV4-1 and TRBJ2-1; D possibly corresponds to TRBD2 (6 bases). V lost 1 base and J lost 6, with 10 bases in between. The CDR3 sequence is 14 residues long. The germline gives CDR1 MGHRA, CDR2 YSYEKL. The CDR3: CASSQVLAGNEQFF. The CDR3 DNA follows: TGCGCCAGCAGCCAAGTACTAGCTGGCAATGAGCAGTTCTTC.

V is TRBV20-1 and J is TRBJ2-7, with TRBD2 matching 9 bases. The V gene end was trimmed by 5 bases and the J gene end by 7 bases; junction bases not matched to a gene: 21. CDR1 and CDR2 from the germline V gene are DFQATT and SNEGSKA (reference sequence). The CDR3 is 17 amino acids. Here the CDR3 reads CSAWVRGTSSSTGEQYF. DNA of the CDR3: TGCAGTGCTTGGGTGAGAGGGACTAGCTCCTCAACGGGGGAGCAGTACTTC.

CDR3 in DNA: TGCGCCAGCAGCGCAGAGGACAGGTGGGATGAGCAGTTCTTC. It is translated as CASSAEDRWDEQFF. The genes are TRBV5-1 and TRBJ2-1; 7 positions match TRBD1. The CDR3 has 14 residues. In germline, CDR1 is SGHRS, CDR2 YFSETQ. The V segment lost 4 bases and the J segment 8 bases; nucleotides outside the gene matches: 9.

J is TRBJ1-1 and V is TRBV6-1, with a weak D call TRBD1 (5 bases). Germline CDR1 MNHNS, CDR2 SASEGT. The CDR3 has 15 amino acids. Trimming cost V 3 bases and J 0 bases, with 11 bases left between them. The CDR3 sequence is CASSEGDFMNTEAFF. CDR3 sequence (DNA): TGTGCCAGCAGTGAGGGGGACTTCATGAACACTGAAGCTTTCTTT.

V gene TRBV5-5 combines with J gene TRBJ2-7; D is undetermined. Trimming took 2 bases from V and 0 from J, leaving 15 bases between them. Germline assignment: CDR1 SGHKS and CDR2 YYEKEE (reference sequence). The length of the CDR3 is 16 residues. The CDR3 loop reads CASSLFGQLASYEQYF. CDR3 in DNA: TGTGCCAGCAGCTTATTCGGCCAGCTCGCCTCCTACGAGCAGTACTTC.

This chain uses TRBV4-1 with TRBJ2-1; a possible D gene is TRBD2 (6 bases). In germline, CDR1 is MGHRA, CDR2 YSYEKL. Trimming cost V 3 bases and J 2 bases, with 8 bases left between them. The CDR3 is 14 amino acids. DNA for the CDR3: TGCGCCAGCAGCCATGGGGGGACCTACAATGAGCAGTTCTTC. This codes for CASSHGGTYNEQFF.

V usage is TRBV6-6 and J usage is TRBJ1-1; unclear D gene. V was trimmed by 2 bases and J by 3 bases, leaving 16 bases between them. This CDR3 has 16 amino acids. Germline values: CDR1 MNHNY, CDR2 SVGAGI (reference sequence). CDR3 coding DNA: TGTGCCAGCAGTTACCTCAGGCCCCGAGAGGACACTGAAGCTTTCTTT. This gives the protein CASSYLRPREDTEAFF.

The CDR3 DNA sequence: TGTGCCAGCAGTAAACCAGCGGGAAACCCCCTTAGCTACGAGCAGTACTTC. Translating it yields CASSKPAGNPLSYEQYF. This chain joins TRBV28 and TRBJ2-7, with TRBD2 matching 7 bases. Per germline, CDR1 MDHEN and CDR2 SYDVKM. J was trimmed by 3 bases and V by 5 bases; bases with no gene match: 16. There are 17 residues in the CDR3.

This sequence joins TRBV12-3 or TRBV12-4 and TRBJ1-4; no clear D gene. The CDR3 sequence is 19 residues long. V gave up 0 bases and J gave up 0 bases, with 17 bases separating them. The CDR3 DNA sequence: TGTGCCAGCAGTTTAGCGAGGGAACACGCTTATTCAACTAATGAAAAACTGTTTTTT. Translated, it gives CASSLAREHAYSTNEKLFF.

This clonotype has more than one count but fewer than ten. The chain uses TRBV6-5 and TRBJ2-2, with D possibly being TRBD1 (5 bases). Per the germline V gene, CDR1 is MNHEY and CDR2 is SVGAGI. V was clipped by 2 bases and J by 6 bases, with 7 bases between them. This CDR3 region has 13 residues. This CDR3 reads CASSYGAAGELFF. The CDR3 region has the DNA TGTGCCAGCAGTTACGGGGCTGCCGGGGAGCTGTTTTTT.